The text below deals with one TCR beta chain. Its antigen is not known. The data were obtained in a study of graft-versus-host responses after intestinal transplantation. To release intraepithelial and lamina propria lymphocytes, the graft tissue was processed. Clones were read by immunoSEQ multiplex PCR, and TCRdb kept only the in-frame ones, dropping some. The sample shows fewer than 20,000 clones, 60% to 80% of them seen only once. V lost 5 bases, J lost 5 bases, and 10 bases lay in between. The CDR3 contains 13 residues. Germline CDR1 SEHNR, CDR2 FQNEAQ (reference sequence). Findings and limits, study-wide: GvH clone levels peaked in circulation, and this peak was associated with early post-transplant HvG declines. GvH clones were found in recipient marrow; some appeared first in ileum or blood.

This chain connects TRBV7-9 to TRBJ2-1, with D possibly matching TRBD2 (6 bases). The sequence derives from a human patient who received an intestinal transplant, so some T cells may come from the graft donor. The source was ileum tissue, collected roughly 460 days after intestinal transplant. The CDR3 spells CASSQWGDNEQFF. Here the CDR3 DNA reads TGTGCCAGCAGCCAATGGGGGGACAATGAGCAGTTCTTC.